This T cell receptor (beta chain) was found in a study of shared clonotypes between healthy human individuals. General study points: Clonotypes shared by all four donors outscored non-shared clonotypes in generation probability. Naive subsets typically showed greater estimated richness than memory subsets.

This clone was recorded only once. The antigen remains unidentified. An even split of each subset's genomic DNA across several immunoSEQ plates was performed. The table came from immunoSEQ multiplex PCR; TCRdb's copy has only in-frame clones and leaves some out. The repertoire includes 2.3 million or so clones, approximately 93% of them detected once, and about 0.39% sits in the top ten. V shed 10 bases and J shed 0 bases, with 19 bases lying between them. The CDR3 contains 17 residues. Germline CDR1 reads MDHEN; CDR2 reads SYDVKM. A split of CD4+ cells into CD45RA+ naive and CD45RA-negative memory subsets was performed.

The rearrangement uses TRBV28 and TRBJ1-6; the D gene is possibly TRBD1 (5 bases). Sample: naive CD4+ T cells from PBMCs. Indicated subset: CD45RA+ positively selected. This clonotype originated in a man younger than 35 in good health. Some clones in this sample may be carry-over from other donors' samples. CDR3 nucleotides: TGTGCCACCAACGATGGGGGAGCCAGCTCCTATAATTCACCCCTCCACTTT. This sequence encodes CATNDGGASSYNSPLHF.